A single sample is the source of the 15 T cell receptor beta chains below, sequenced in a study of T cells in tuberculosis. Sorting used thawed, overnight-rested PBMC stained with anti-CD3, a viability dye and GMM-loaded CD1B tetramer. CD1B tetramers were loaded with Rhodococcus equi-derived C32 glucose monomycolate. The method was immunoSEQ multiplex PCR; TCRdb's version includes in-frame clones alone and lacks a portion of them. Here the sample spans about 58,000 clones, nearly 90% being singletons. Sequencing was done on a sample of CD1b-GMM tetramer-negative cells sorted from PBMCs. These receptors all come from an adult woman with latent tuberculosis.

The chain uses TRBV7-2 and TRBJ2-1; TRBD1 aligns across 8 bases. CDR1 is SGHTA, CDR2 FQGNSA, per germline. The trim removed 5 bases at V and 2 bases at J, leaving 5 bases unmatched. The CDR3 is 15 residues long. CDR3 DNA: TGTGCCAGCAGCGAAGACAGGGGAGCCTACAATGAGCAGTTCTTC. Its protein product is CASSEDRGAYNEQFF.

The chain has TRBV27 and TRBJ1-1, with D unresolved. The V gene's germline CDR1 is MNHEY and CDR2 SMNVEV (reference sequence). Trimming removed 6 bases at V and 2 bases at J, with 10 bases between. This CDR3 is built from 13 residues. The DNA for the CDR3 is TGTGCCAGCAGGGTAGGCGGAAACACTGAAGCTTTCTTT. Its translation is CASRVGGNTEAFF.

This clone came up once. This chain joins TRBV4-1 and TRBJ2-3; perhaps TRBD2 as D (5 bases). Trimming took off 2 bases at V and 2 bases at J, with 11 bases between the two ends. CDR1 is MGHRA and CDR2 is YSYEKL in the germline V gene. The CDR3 has 15 amino acids. This chain's CDR3 is CASSQISGPTDTQYF. The CDR3 region has the DNA TGCGCCAGCAGCCAAATAAGCGGACCCACAGATACGCAGTATTTT.

The V gene is TRBV7-6, the J gene TRBJ2-7; 8 bases agree with TRBD2. The CDR3 totals 14 residues. The trim removed 5 bases at V and 2 bases at J, leaving 5 bases unmatched. Germline CDR1 and CDR2: SGHVS and FNYEAQ. CDR3 sequence: CASSPRGDPYEQYF. CDR3 nucleotides: TGTGCCAGCAGCCCGCGGGGGGACCCCTACGAGCAGTACTTC.

This clone was seen only a few times. The chain's CDR3 is CASSLTGENSPLHF. The CDR3 DNA is TGTGCCAGCAGTCTGACGGGAGAGAATTCACCCCTCCACTTT. The chain combines TRBV6-1 with TRBJ1-6, with D hard to call. The germline V gene has CDR1 MNHNS and CDR2 SASEGT. V gave up 5 bases and J gave up 7 bases, with 12 bases separating them. The CDR3 is 14 amino acids.

This clone was seen more than once but under ten times. The chain has TRBV6-5 and TRBJ2-5; D might be TRBD1 (6 bases). The V end lost 0 bases, the J end lost 4 bases, and 12 bases lay between the germline ends. Germline V lookup: CDR1 MNHEY, CDR2 SVGAGI. The CDR3 sequence is 15 residues long. Here the CDR3 DNA reads TGTGCCAGCAGTTACTCTGGGGGCGGAGGAGAGACCCAGTACTTC. Encoded protein: CASSYSGGGGETQYF.

The V call is TRBV18, the J call TRBJ1-1, with D perhaps TRBD1 (5 bases). The V end lost 8 bases, the J end lost 6 bases, and 19 bases lay between the germline ends. CDR1 KGHSH and CDR2 LQKENI come from the germline V gene. The CDR3 runs to 14 residues. The CDR3 DNA sequence: TGTGCCAGCCGAATCGGGACTGCGACATCTGAAGCTTTCTTT. Residues: CASRIGTATSEAFF.

The gene calls are TRBV5-1 and TRBJ2-5; 13 bases are a match to TRBD2. The CDR3 consists of 15 residues. J gave up 4 bases and V 3 bases, and 3 bases lay outside the gene matches. In germline, CDR1 is SGHRS, CDR2 YFSETQ. The CDR3 DNA follows: TGCGCCAGCAGCTCACTAGCGGGGGGGCGAGAGACCCAGTACTTC. Translating it yields CASSSLAGGRETQYF. Combining the CDR3 with reference TRBV5-1 and TRBJ2-5 gives the whole variable domain KAGVTQTPRYLIKTRGQQVTLSCSPISGHRSVSWYQQTPGQGLQFLFEYFSETQRNKGNFPGRFSGRQFSNSRSEMNVSTLELGDSALYLCASSSLAGGRETQYFGPGTRLLVL.

This clone occurred once. The chain has TRBV5-1 and TRBJ2-5, with TRBD2 matching over 10 bases. The germline gives CDR1 SGHRS, CDR2 YFSETQ. The ends lost 6 bases at V and 5 bases at J; junction bases unmatched: 7. The CDR3 length is 14 residues. CDR3 protein: CASTLLAGVETQYF. CDR3 DNA sequence: TGCGCCAGCACCCTTCTAGCGGGAGTGGAGACCCAGTACTTC.

DNA of the CDR3: TGTGCCAGCAGTAACCGGGACAGGGACGCCTACGAGCAGTACTTC. It yields the protein CASSNRDRDAYEQYF. V is TRBV6-5 and J is TRBJ2-5; 9 bases align to TRBD1. The J call may not be correct, given that the DNA end is closer to TRBJ2-7. The CDR3 covers 15 residues. Germline V lookup: CDR1 MNHEY, CDR2 SVGAGI.

This rearrangement joins TRBV7-3 to TRBJ1-1, with D perhaps TRBD1 (6 bases). CDR1 is SGHTA and CDR2 is FQGTGA in the germline V gene. This CDR3 spans 15 amino acids. V was shortened by 4 bases and J by 3 bases, with 15 bases between the two germline ends. In DNA, the CDR3 is TGTGCCAGCAGCTCCACAGGGTATGGGGACACTGAAGCTTTCTTT. Protein sequence: CASSSTGYGDTEAFF.

Points on this clone: One base separates it from a far larger clone, so it is likely a read error. The sample holds other DNA sequences that translate to the same CDR3. The gene calls are TRBV11-3 and TRBJ1-3; no firm D call. Germline CDR1 and CDR2: SGHNT and YENEEA. The CDR3 consists of 15 residues. V shed 6 bases and J shed 0 bases, with 12 bases lying between them. In nucleotides, the CDR3 is TGTGCCAGCAGAGATGGACTGACCTCTGGAAACACCATATATTTT. Its translation: CASRDGLTSGNTIYF.

This chain uses TRBV7-9 with TRBJ2-5; tentative D call: TRBD2 (6 bases). The J call may be incorrect, as the DNA end agrees better with TRBJ2-7. CDR1 is SEHNR, CDR2 FQNEAQ, per germline (reference sequence). The CDR3 has 14 amino acids. In DNA form, the CDR3 reads TGTGCCAGCAGCTTACTCGGGAGCGCCAACGAGCAGTACTTC. Its translation is CASSLLGSANEQYF.

The chain carries TRBV11-2 and TRBJ2-4; TRBD2 matches at 7 bases. Germline V lookup: CDR1 SGHAT, CDR2 FQNNGV. V lost 5 bases to trimming and J lost 12 bases; unmatched junction nucleotides: 13. The CDR3 extends over 14 amino acids. As DNA, the CDR3 is TGTGCCAGCAGCCCCATGGGGGGGTCTAGCGCTCAGTACTTC. Protein: CASSPMGGSSAQYF.

This chain joins TRBV4-3 and TRBJ2-5; 9 bases are shared with TRBD1. Per germline, CDR1 LGHNA and CDR2 YSLEER. J was trimmed by 5 bases and V by 3 bases; bases with no gene match: 7. The CDR3 spans 15 residues. The CDR3 reads CASSQETGGWETQYF. CDR3 in DNA: TGCGCCAGCAGCCAGGAAACAGGGGGCTGGGAGACCCAGTACTTC.